Sequencing of this TCR beta chain was carried out in a study of a mutant IDH1 vaccine in newly diagnosed glioma (dated by TCRdb to about 2021). For the study in its entirety: Patients received eight vaccinations in weeks 1, 3, 5, 7, 11, 15, 19 and 23, corresponding to visits V03 through V10. For exploratory analyses, longitudinal TCRB deep sequencing was carried out in approximately 25 treated patients wherever samples were available. Of the approximately 29 treated patients, 62.5% were male and approximately 40% were female, and a mean age of around 40 years was recorded. Prior to enrollment, standard therapy consisting of radiotherapy alone, temozolomide alone, or radiochemotherapy with temozolomide had been administered to patients, with the combination being received by most patients. Six visits were used for peripheral blood collection: V03 (baseline), V05, V07, V10, V12 and V13. Vaccination started 4-6 weeks after radiotherapy alone, or was given together with temozolomide cycles in the groups whose treatment included chemotherapy. Paper-wide results and their limitations: The authors noted that analyses of patient blood samples could not be reproduced because of sample limitations. Pseudoprogression appeared unrelated to alterations in the top peripheral T cell clonotypes detected by TCRB sequencing. Vaccine-induced immune responses across multiple MHC alleles were detected in 93.3% of patients. Selection of PBMC samples for TCRB deep sequencing was based on availability.

This clone was seen a single time. The specificity of this receptor is unknown. Base qualities are not provided; no much larger clone lies one nucleotide away. The CDR3 sequence holds 14 residues, the cysteine and phenylalanine included. The entry retains the CDR3 DNA only, 42 bases that are in frame from base 1. CDR1 and CDR2 are drawn from the germline V gene (reference sequence): MNHEY, SMNVEV. V loses 0 bases of germline sequence and J loses 1 base, and the interval between the two ends is 7 bases. In light of the paper, this sample's time point label describes: week 23, last vaccination. Each vaccine dose, consisting of 300 ug of a 20-mer mutant IDH1 peptide in Montanide, was administered subcutaneously with topical imiquimod. Donors had newly diagnosed WHO grade 3 or 4 IDH1-mutant astrocytomas with loss of nuclear ATRX. The samples were drawn from NOA16, a multicentre, single-arm, open-label phase I trial in Germany that tested a mutant IDH1 peptide vaccine in humans for the first time. Genomic DNA for TCRB sequencing was extracted from EDTA blood using the DNeasy Blood and Tissue Kit.

The library was produced with the immunoSEQ multiplex PCR assay. Rearranged TCR beta chain sequences were amplified using the hsTCRB Kit according to the manufacturer's protocol. TCRB libraries were sequenced on an Illumina MiSeq. Per the authors' processing: The kit vendor's proprietary platform handled demultiplexing, trimming and gene mapping. TCRdb took over this immuneACCESS table, retaining in-frame rearrangements with V and J assigned. Such tables are incomplete; in checked studies, under half of the missing clones stem from an unresolved V gene, and the remainder is unexplained. V and J calls and clone size are as listed in that table; D and trimming were resolved from the DNA. Within this sample are tens of thousands of clones, with around 85% of them counted one time only. The top ten constitute around 0.73% of the sample.

The receptor comes from a woman aged 45-60 years with glioma. Here the sequenced sample was PBMCs, taken from a glioma patient whose treatment included an IDH1 peptide vaccine. Recombination linked TRBV27 to TRBJ2-7, with TRBD2 as a weak D call on 5 bases. The DNA sequence reads TGTGCCAGCAGTTTATCTAGGGAGTCCTACGAGCAGTACTTC. Its translation reads: CASSLSRESYEQYF.